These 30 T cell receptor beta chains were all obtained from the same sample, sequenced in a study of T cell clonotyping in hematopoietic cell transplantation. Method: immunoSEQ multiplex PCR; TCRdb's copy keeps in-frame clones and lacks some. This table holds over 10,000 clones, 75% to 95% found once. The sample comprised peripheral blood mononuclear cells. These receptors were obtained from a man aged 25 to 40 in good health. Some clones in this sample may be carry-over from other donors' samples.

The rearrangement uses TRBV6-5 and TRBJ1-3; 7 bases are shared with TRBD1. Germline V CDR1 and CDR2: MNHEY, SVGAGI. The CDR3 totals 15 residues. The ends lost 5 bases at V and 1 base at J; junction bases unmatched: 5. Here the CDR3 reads CASSRTGDSGNTIYF. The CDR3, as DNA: TGTGCCAGCAGTCGAACAGGGGATTCTGGAAACACCATATATTTT.

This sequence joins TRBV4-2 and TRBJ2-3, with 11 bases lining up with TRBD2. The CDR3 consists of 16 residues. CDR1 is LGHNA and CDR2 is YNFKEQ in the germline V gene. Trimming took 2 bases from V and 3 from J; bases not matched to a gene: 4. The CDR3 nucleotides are TGTGCCAGCAGCCAACTTAGCGGGAGGGTAACAGATACGCAGTATTTT. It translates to CASSQLSGRVTDTQYF.

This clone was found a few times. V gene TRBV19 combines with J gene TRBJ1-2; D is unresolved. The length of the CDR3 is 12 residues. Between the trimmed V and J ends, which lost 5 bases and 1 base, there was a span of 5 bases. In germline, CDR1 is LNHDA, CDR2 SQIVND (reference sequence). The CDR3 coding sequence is TGTGCCAGTAGTGTTGGTAACTATGGCTACACCTTC. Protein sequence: CASSVGNYGYTF.

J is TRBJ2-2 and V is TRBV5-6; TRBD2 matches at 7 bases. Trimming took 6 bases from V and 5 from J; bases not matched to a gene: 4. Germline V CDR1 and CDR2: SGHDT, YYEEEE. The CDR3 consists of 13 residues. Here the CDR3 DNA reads TGTGCCAGCACCGTGGGGGGGACCGGGGAGCTGTTTTTT. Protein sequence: CASTVGGTGELFF. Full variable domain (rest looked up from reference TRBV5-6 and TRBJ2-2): DAGVTQSPTHLIKTRGQQVTLRCSPKSGHDTVSWYQQALGQGPQFIFQYYEEEERQRGNFPDRFSGHQFPNYSSELNVNALLLGDSALYLCASTVGGTGELFFGEGSRLTVL.

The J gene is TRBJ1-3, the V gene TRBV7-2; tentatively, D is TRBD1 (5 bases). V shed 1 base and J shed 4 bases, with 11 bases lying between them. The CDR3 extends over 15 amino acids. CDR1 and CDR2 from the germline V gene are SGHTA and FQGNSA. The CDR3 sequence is CASSLDGHRGNTIYF. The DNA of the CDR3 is TGTGCCAGCAGCTTAGACGGACACCGAGGAAACACCATATATTTT.

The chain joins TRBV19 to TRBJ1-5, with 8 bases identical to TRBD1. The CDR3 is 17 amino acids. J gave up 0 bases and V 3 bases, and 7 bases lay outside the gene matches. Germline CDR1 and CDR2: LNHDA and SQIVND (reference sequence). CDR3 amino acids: CASSITGGGDSNQPQHF. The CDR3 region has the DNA TGTGCCAGTAGTATTACAGGGGGTGGGGATAGCAATCAGCCCCAGCATTTT.

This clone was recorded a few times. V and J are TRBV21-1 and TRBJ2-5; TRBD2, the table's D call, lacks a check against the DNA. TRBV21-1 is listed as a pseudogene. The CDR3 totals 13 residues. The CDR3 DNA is TGTGCCAGCAGCGGGGGGTTTATGGAGACCCAGTACTTC. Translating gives CASSGGFMETQYF.

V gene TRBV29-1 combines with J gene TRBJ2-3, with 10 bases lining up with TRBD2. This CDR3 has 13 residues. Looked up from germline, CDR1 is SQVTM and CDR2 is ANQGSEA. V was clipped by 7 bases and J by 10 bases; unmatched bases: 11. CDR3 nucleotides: TGCAGCGGACTTAGCGGGGGGCCTACTCCGCAGTATTTT. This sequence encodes CSGLSGGPTPQYF.

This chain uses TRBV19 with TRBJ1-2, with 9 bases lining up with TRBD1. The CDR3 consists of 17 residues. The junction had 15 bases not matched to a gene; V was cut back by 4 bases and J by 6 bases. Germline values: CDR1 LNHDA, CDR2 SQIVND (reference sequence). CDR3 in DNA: TGTGCCAGTAGTAATGTGGGACAGGGTCTTGGTTTGAATGGCTACACCTTC. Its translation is CASSNVGQGLGLNGYTF.

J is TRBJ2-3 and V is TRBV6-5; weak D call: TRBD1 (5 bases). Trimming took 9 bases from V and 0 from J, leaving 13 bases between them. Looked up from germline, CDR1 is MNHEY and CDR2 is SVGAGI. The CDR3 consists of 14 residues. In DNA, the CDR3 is TGTGCCAGGGATGGGGCGCCCAGCACAGATACGCAGTATTTT. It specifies CARDGAPSTDTQYF.

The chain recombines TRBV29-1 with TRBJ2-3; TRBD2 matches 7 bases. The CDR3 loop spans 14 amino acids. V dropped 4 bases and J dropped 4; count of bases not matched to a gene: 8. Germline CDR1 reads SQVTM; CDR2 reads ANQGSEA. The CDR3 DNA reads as TGCAGCGTTGGGATGACTAGCACTTCAGATACGCAGTATTTT. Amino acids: CSVGMTSTSDTQYF.

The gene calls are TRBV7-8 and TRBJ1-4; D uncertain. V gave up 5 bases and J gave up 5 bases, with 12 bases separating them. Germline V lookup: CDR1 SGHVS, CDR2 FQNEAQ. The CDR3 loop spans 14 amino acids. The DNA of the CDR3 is TGTGCCAGCAGCAGGACGGAGGTGAATGAAAAACTGTTTTTT. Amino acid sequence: CASSRTEVNEKLFF. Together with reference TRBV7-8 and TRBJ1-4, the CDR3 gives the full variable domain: GAGVSQSPRYKVAKRGQDVALRCDPISGHVSLFWYQQALGQGPEFLTYFQNEAQLDKSGLPSDRFFAERPEGSVSTLKIQRTQQEDSAVYLCASSRTEVNEKLFFGSGTQLSVL.

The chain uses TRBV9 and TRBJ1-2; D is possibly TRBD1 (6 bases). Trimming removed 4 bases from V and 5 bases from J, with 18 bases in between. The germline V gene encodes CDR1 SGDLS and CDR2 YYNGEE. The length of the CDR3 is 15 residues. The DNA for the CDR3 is TGTGCCAGCAGCCTCAGGGGCAACATCGTTTATGGCTACACCTTC. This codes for CASSLRGNIVYGYTF.

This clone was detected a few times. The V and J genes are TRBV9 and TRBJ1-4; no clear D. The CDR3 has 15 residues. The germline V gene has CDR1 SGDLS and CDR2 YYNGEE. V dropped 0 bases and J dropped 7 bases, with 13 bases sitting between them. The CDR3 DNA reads TGTGCCAGCAGCGTAGCAGACCATCTTAGTGAAAAACTGTTTTTT. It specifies CASSVADHLSEKLFF.

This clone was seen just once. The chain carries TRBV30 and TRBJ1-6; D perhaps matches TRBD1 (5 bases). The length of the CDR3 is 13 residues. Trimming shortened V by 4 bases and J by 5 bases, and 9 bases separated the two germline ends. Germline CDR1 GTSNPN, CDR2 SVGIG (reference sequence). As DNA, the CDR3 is TGTGCCTGGATGGGGCAGAATAATTCACCCCTCCACTTT. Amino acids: CAWMGQNNSPLHF.

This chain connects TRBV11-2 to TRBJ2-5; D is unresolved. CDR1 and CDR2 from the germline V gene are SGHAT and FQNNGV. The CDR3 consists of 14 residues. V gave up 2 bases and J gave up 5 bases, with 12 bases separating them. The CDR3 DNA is TGTGCCAGCAGCTTATTCCGTTTAACCGAGACCCAGTACTTC. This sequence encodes CASSLFRLTETQYF.

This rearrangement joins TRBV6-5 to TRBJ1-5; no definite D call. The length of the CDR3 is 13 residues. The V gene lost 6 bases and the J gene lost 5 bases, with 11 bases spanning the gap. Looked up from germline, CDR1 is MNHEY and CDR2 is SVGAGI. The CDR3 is CASSQGNDQPQHF. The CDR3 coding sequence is TGTGCCAGCAGCCAAGGCAACGATCAGCCCCAGCATTTT.

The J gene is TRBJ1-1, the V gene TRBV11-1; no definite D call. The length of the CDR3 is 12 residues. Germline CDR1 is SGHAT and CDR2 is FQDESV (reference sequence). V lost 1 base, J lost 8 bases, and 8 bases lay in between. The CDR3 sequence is CASSLVGREAFF. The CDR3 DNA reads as TGTGCCAGCAGCTTAGTCGGCAGGGAAGCTTTCTTT.

CDR3: CSVEKGSGYTF. DNA for the CDR3: TGCAGCGTTGAAAAGGGGAGCGGCTACACCTTC. The chain carries TRBV29-1 and TRBJ1-2; D might be TRBD1 (5 bases). The ends were cut back, 2 bases at V and 8 bases at J, with 9 bases in the middle. Germline V CDR1 and CDR2: SQVTM, ANQGSEA. This CDR3 has 11 amino acids.

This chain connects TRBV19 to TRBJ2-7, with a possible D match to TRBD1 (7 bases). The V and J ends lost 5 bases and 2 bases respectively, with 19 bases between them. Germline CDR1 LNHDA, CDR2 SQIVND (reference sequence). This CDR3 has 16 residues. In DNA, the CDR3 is TGTGCCAGTAGTCCTGGAGGGGGCGGGACCCCCTACGAGCAGTACTTC. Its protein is CASSPGGGGTPYEQYF.

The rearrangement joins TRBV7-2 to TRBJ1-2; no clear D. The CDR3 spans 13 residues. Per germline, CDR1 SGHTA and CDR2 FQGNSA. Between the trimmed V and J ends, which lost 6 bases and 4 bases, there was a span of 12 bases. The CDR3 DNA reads TGTGCCAGCAGGCCCCTCTCCCCCTATGGCTACACCTTC. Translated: CASRPLSPYGYTF.

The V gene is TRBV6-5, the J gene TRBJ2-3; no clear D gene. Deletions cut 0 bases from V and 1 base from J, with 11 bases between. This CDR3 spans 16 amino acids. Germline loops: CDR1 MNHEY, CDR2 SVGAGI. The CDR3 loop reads CASSYSIGSGTDTQYF. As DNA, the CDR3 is TGTGCCAGCAGTTACTCGATCGGCAGCGGCACAGATACGCAGTATTTT.

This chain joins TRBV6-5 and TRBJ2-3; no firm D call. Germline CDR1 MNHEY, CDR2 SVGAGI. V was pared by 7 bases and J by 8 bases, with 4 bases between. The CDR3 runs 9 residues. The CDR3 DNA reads TGTGCCAGCATTGGTACGCAGTATTTT. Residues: CASIGTQYF.

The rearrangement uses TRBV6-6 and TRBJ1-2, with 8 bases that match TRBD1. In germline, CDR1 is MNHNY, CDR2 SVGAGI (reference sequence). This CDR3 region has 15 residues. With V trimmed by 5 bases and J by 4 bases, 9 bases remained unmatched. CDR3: CASSQRTGRGYGYTF. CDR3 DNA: TGTGCCAGCAGTCAACGGACAGGGCGAGGCTATGGCTACACCTTC.

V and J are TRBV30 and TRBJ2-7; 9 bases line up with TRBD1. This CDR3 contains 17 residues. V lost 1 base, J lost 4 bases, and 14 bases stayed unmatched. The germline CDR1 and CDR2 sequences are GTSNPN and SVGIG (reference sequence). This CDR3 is CAWSGQRGQGFWYEQYF. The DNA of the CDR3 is TGTGCCTGGAGTGGCCAACGGGGACAGGGTTTTTGGTACGAGCAGTACTTC. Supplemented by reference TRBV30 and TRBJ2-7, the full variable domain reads SQTIHQWPATLVQPVGSPLSLECTVEGTSNPNLYWYRQAAGRGLQLLFYSVGIGQISSEVPQNLSASRPQDRQFILSSKKLLLSDSGFYLCAWSGQRGQGFWYEQYFGPGTRLTVT.

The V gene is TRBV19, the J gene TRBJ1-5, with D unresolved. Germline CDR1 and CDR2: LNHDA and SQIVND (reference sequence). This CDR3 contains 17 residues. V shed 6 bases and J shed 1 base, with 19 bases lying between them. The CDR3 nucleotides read TGTGCCAGTAGCCCGGGAGCTCGGATGGGGAGCAATCAGCCCCAGCATTTT. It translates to CASSPGARMGSNQPQHF.

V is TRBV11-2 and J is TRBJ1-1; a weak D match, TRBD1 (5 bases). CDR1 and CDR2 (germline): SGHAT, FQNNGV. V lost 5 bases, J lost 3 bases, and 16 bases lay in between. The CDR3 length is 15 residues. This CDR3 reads CASSRDRASYTEAFF. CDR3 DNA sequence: TGTGCCAGCAGCCGAGACAGAGCCAGTTACACTGAAGCTTTCTTT.

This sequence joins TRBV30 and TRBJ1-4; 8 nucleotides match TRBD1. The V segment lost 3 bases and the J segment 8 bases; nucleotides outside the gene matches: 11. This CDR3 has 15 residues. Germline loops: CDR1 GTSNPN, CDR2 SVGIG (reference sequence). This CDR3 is CAWRAAGTGNEKLFF. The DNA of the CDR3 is TGTGCCTGGAGGGCAGCCGGGACAGGCAACGAAAAACTGTTTTTT.

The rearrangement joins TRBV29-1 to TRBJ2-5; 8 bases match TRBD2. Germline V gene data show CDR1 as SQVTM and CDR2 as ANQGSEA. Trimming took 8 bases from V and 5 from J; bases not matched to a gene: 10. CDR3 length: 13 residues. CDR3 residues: CSLQLTGGETQYF. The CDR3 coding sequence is TGCAGCCTCCAACTCACGGGGGGGGAGACCCAGTACTTC. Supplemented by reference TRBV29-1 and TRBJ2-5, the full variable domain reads SAVISQKPSRDICQRGTSLTIQCQVDSQVTMMFWYRQQPGQSLTLIATANQGSEATYESGFVIDKFPISRPNLTFSTLTVSNMSPEDSSIYLCSLQLTGGETQYFGPGTRLLVL.

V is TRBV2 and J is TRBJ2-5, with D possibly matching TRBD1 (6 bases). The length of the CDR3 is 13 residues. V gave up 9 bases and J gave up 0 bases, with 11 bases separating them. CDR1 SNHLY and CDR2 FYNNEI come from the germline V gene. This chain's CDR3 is CARNHRDQETQYF. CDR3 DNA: TGTGCCAGAAACCACAGGGACCAAGAGACCCAGTACTTC.